This is a list of T cell receptor beta chains from one sample in a study of blood T cell repertoires in COVID-19. TCRdb's table, derived via immunoSEQ multiplex PCR, lists solely in-frame clones and lacks some. This sample has about 72,000 clones, with about 80% found just once. Sequenced: peripheral blood. The receptors originated from a human donor in a cohort sampled during active COVID-19. The CDR3 runs from the conserved cysteine through the conserved F or W. The D gene is left open where the match is weak. Clone size, where shown, is once, few, many, or a class for clones that have expanded.

d_call: TRBD1; clone_size: NA; j_call: TRBJ1-2; v_call: TRBV19; cdr3_aa: CASSPRTGRHGYTF; cdr3_nt: TGTGCCAGTAGTCCCCGGACAGGGCGGCATGGCTACACCTTC
d_call: NA; clone_size: once; j_call: TRBJ1-1; v_call: TRBV30; cdr3_aa: CAWSRGWMTEAFF; cdr3_nt: TGTGCCTGGAGCAGGGGTTGGATGACTGAAGCTTTCTTT
d_call: NA; clone_size: NA; j_call: TRBJ1-5; v_call: TRBV6-4; cdr3_aa: CASRRPANFQPQHF; cdr3_nt: TGTGCCAGCAGGAGGCCCGCTAATTTCCAGCCCCAGCATTTT
d_call: NA; clone_size: NA; j_call: TRBJ2-2; v_call: TRBV29-1; cdr3_aa: CSVERDTGELFF; cdr3_nt: TGCAGCGTTGAGCGGGACACCGGGGAGCTGTTTTTT
d_call: TRBD2; clone_size: NA; j_call: TRBJ2-1; v_call: TRBV4-1; cdr3_aa: CASSRATPGTSSHNEQFF; cdr3_nt: TGCGCCAGCAGCCGGGCGACTCCCGGGACTAGTTCCCACAATGAGCAGTTCTTC
d_call: NA; clone_size: once; j_call: TRBJ1-6; v_call: TRBV2; cdr3_aa: CASSVGTRNSPLHF; cdr3_nt: TGTGCCAGCAGTGTTGGGACACGGAATTCACCCCTCCACTTT
d_call: NA; clone_size: NA; j_call: TRBJ1-5; v_call: TRBV21-1; cdr3_aa: CASTSNVWTGEVSNQPQHF; cdr3_nt: TGTGCCAGCACCTCCAACGTGTGGACAGGGGAGGTAAGCAATCAGCCCCAGCATTTT
d_call: NA; clone_size: NA; j_call: TRBJ1-2; v_call: TRBV4-3; cdr3_aa: CASSADGDGGGDYGYTF; cdr3_nt: TGCGCCAGCAGCGCCGACGGAGACGGCGGGGGTGACTATGGCTACACCTTC
d_call: NA; clone_size: NA; j_call: TRBJ2-7; v_call: TRBV7-2; cdr3_aa: CASSYRSGVDYEQYF; cdr3_nt: TGTGCCAGCAGCTATAGGTCGGGGGTGGATTACGAGCAGTACTTC
d_call: NA; clone_size: NA; j_call: TRBJ1-2; v_call: TRBV2; cdr3_aa: CASSEVEGDYGYTF; cdr3_nt: TGTGCCAGCAGTGAAGTGGAGGGAGACTATGGCTACACCTTC
d_call: NA; clone_size: NA; j_call: TRBJ2-7; v_call: TRBV4-3; cdr3_aa: CASSQFHEGGNYEQYF; cdr3_nt: TGCGCCAGCAGCCAATTCCATGAAGGGGGAAACTACGAGCAGTACTTC
d_call: NA; clone_size: NA; j_call: TRBJ1-3; v_call: TRBV5-6; cdr3_aa: CASSLGSGGGNTIYF; cdr3_nt: TGTGCCAGCAGCTTGGGTTCAGGAGGAGGAAACACCATATATTTT
d_call: NA; clone_size: few; j_call: TRBJ1-4; v_call: TRBV4-1; cdr3_aa: CASSQGGQKLFF; cdr3_nt: TGCGCCAGCAGCCAAGGAGGGCAAAAACTGTTTTTT
d_call: NA; clone_size: NA; j_call: TRBJ2-3; v_call: TRBV12-3/TRBV12-4; cdr3_aa: CASTGTDTQYF; cdr3_nt: TGTGCCAGCACGGGCACAGATACGCAGTATTTT
d_call: TRBD1; clone_size: NA; j_call: TRBJ2-7; v_call: TRBV30; cdr3_aa: CAWIRDRPYEQYF; cdr3_nt: TGTGCCTGGATTAGGGACAGACCCTACGAGCAGTACTTC
d_call: NA; clone_size: NA; j_call: TRBJ1-1; v_call: TRBV5-1; cdr3_aa: CASSSQGSNTEAFF; cdr3_nt: TGCGCCAGCAGTAGTCAGGGGTCCAACACTGAAGCTTTCTTT
d_call: TRBD1; clone_size: NA; j_call: TRBJ1-5; v_call: TRBV18; cdr3_aa: CASSPQGADQPQHF; cdr3_nt: TGTGCCAGCTCACCACAGGGGGCGGATCAGCCCCAGCATTTT
d_call: NA; clone_size: NA; j_call: TRBJ2-6; v_call: TRBV5-1; cdr3_aa: CASRDSSGANVLTF; cdr3_nt: TGCGCCAGCAGGGACAGCTCTGGGGCCAACGTCCTGACTTTC
d_call: TRBD2; clone_size: NA; j_call: TRBJ2-5; v_call: TRBV5-1; cdr3_aa: CASSLAGGLGETQYF; cdr3_nt: TGCGCCAGCAGCTTAGCGGGGGGGCTTGGAGAGACCCAGTACTTC
d_call: NA; clone_size: NA; j_call: TRBJ2-5; v_call: TRBV3-1/TRBV3-2; cdr3_aa: CASSRYIQETQYF; cdr3_nt: TGTGCCAGCAGCCGATACATCCAAGAGACCCAGTACTTC
d_call: TRBD2; clone_size: NA; j_call: TRBJ2-3; v_call: TRBV4-3; cdr3_aa: CASSQESTGGTSTDTQYF; cdr3_nt: TGCGCCAGCAGCCAAGAAAGTACGGGGGGAACTAGCACAGATACGCAGTATTTT
d_call: NA; clone_size: NA; j_call: TRBJ1-2; v_call: TRBV29-1; cdr3_aa: CSVELNRYGYTF; cdr3_nt: TGCAGCGTTGAACTAAATCGCTATGGCTACACCTTC
d_call: NA; clone_size: NA; j_call: TRBJ1-5; v_call: TRBV19; cdr3_aa: CATSWTVYSNQPQHF; cdr3_nt: TGTGCCACCTCTTGGACAGTTTATAGCAATCAGCCCCAGCATTTT
d_call: NA; clone_size: NA; j_call: TRBJ1-5; v_call: TRBV6-4; cdr3_aa: CASSPGGGQPQHF; cdr3_nt: TGTGCCAGCAGCCCGGGGGGAGGGCAGCCCCAGCATTTT